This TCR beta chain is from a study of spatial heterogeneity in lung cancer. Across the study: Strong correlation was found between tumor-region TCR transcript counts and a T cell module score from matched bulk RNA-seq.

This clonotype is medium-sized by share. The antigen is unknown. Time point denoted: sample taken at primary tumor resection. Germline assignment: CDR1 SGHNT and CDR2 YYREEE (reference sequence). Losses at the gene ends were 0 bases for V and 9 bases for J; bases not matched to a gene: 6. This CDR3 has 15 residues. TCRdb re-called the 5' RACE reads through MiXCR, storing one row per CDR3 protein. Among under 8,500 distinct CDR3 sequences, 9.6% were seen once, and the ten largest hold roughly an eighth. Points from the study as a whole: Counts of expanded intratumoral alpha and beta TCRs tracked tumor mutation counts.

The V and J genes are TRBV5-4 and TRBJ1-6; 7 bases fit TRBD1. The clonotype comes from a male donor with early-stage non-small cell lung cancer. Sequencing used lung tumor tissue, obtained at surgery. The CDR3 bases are TGTGCCAGCAGCTTGGATCAGGGGGGTCCTTCACCCCTCCACTTT. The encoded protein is CASSLDQGGPSPLHF. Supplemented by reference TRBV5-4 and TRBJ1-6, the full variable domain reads ETGVTQSPTHLIKTRGQQVTLRCSSQSGHNTVSWYQQALGQGPQFIFQYYREEENGRGNFPPRFSGLQFPNYSSELNVNALELDDSALYLCASSLDQGGPSPLHFGNGTRLTVT.